The clone carrying this T cell receptor (beta chain) was detected once. Germline V gene data show CDR1 as LGHNA and CDR2 as YSLEER. The V end lost 1 base, the J end lost 2 bases, and 10 bases lay between the germline ends. The CDR3 totals 15 residues. This sample is part of a study of blood T cell repertoires in COVID-19. About the study: The United States, Italy and Spain provided the acute and convalescent COVID-19 samples.

In the source study's methods: Reference gene primer amplification gave estimated nucleated cell counts. Method: immunoSEQ multiplex PCR; TCRdb's copy keeps in-frame clones and lacks some. That table furnishes V, J and clone size, whereas the DNA furnished D and trimming. Found here are about 110,000 clones, 82% of them singletons; the top ten hold 16%. The sample taken for sequencing was peripheral blood. This receptor was obtained from a woman in her fifties or sixties with acute or convalescent COVID-19. The genes are TRBV4-3 and TRBJ2-3; TRBD1 might be the D (6 bases). This CDR3 reads CASSQGGGNTDTQYF. DNA of the CDR3: TGCGCCAGCAGCCAAGGAGGGGGTAACACAGATACGCAGTATTTT.